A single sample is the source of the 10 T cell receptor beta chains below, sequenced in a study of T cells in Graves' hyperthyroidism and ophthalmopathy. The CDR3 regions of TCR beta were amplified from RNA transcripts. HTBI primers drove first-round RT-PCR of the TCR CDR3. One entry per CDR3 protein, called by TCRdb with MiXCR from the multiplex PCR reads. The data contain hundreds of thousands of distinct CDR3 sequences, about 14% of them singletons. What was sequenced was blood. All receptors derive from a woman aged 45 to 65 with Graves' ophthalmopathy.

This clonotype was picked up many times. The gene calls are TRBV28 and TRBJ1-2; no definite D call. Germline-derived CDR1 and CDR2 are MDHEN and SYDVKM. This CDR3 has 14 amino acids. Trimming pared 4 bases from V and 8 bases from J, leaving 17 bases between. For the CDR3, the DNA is TGTGCCAGCAGTTCCCCCGCCGCTGGGAGAGGCTACACCTTC. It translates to CASSSPAAGRGYTF.

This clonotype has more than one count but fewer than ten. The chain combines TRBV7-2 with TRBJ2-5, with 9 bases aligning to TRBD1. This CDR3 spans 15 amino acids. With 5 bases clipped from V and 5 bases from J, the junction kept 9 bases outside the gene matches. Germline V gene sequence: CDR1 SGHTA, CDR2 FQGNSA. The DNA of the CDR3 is TGTGCCAGCAGCAAAGGGACAGGGTTTGAGGAGACCCAGTACTTC. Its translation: CASSKGTGFEETQYF.

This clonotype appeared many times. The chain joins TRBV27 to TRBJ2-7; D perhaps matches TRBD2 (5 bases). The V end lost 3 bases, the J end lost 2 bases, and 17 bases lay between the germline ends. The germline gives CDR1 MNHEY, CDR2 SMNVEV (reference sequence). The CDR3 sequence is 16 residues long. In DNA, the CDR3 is TGTGCCAGCAGTTTGAGTCAGCGGTACAACACCTACGAGCAGTACTTC. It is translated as CASSLSQRYNTYEQYF.

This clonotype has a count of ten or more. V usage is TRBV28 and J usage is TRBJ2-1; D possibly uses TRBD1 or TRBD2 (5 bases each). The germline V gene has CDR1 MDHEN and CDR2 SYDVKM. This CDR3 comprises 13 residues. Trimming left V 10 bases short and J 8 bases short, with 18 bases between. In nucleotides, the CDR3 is TGTGCCATAGTGGGACGTTTGTCTCATGAGCAGTTCTTC. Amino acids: CAIVGRLSHEQFF.

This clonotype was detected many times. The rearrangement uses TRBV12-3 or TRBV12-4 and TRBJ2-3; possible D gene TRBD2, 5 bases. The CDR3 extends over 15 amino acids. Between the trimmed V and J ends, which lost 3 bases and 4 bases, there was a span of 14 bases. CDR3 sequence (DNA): TGTGCCAGCAGTTTGCCGGGGATCCGCGCAGATACGCAGTATTTT. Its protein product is CASSLPGIRADTQYF.

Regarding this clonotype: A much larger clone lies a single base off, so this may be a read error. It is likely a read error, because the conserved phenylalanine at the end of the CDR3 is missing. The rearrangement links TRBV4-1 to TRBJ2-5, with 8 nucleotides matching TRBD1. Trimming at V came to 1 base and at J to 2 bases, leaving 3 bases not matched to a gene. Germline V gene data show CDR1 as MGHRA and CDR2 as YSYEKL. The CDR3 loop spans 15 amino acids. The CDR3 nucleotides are TGCGCCAGCAGCCAAGGACAGGGGTTTCAAGAGACCCAGTACCTC. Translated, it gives CASSQGQGFQETQYL.

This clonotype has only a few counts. The CDR3 loop is CASSSPAGVSYNEQFF. CDR3 DNA: TGTGCCAGCAGCTCCCCTGCGGGAGTGTCCTACAATGAGCAGTTCTTC. This chain links TRBV7-9 with TRBJ2-1; 7 positions agree with TRBD2. Germline assignment: CDR1 SEHNR and CDR2 FQNEAQ (reference sequence). Germline trimming cut 4 bases from V and 1 base from J; bases unmatched to any gene: 7. The CDR3 extends over 16 amino acids. Supplemented by reference TRBV7-9 and TRBJ2-1, the full variable domain reads DTGVSQNPRHKITKRGQNVTFRCDPISEHNRLYWYRQTLGQGPEFLTYFQNEAQLEKSRLLSDRFSAERPKGSFSTLEIQRTEQGDSAMYLCASSSPAGVSYNEQFFGPGTRLTVL.

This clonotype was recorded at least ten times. DNA for the CDR3: TGTGCCAGCAGCTTAGAGGGATGGGGGGGTGCAAATCAGCCCCAGCATTTT. Translated: CASSLEGWGGANQPQHF. This rearrangement joins TRBV7-8 to TRBJ1-5, with TRBD1 as a possible D gene (5 bases). Trimming pared 1 base from V and 4 bases from J, leaving 17 bases between. Per germline, CDR1 SGHVS and CDR2 FQNEAQ. The CDR3 has 17 residues.

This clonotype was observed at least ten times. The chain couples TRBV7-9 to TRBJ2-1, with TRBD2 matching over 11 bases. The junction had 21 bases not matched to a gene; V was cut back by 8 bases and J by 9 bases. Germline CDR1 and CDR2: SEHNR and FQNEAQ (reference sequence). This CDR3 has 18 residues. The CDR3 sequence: CASQVRLAGRRRSSEQFF. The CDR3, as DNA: TGTGCCAGCCAAGTCCGACTAGCGGGAAGACGTCGGTCGTCTGAGCAGTTCTTC.

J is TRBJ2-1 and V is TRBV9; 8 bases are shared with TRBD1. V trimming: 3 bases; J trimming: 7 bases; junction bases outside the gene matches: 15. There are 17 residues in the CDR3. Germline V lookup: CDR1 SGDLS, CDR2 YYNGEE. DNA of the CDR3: TGTGCCAGCAGCGACTATTACAGGGGGATAAAAAGTAATGAGCAGTTCTTC. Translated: CASSDYYRGIKSNEQFF. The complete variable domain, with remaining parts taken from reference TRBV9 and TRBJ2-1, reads DSGVTQTPKHLITATGQRVTLRCSPRSGDLSVYWYQQSLDQGLQFLIQYYNGEERAKGNILERFSAQQFPDLHSELNLSSLELGDSALYFCASSDYYRGIKSNEQFFGPGTRLTVL.